This T cell receptor (beta chain) was observed in a study of cytomegalovirus exposure and HLA in healthy donors. Turning to the study itself: The early release's HLA-typed donors yielded 78 million or so unique TCRs.

The PCR ran on 60 Vbeta and 13 Jbeta primers. Clones were sequenced by immunoSEQ multiplex PCR, and TCRdb holds only the in-frame ones, with some missing. The sample contains fewer than 250,000 clones, about 76% of which appear only once. There are 17 residues in the CDR3. Germline CDR1 is SGHNT and CDR2 is YYREEE (reference sequence). Trimming took 0 bases from V and 4 from J, leaving 19 bases between them. The table lists this clone with a count of one. The origin of this receptor is a woman in her forties or fifties in good health and CMV-seronegative. The source material was PBMCs. V and J are TRBV5-4 and TRBJ1-2; perhaps TRBD1 as D (5 bases). As DNA, the CDR3 is TGTGCCAGCAGCTTGGATTTGACAGAGTCGAGATCCTATGGCTACACCTTC. Amino acids: CASSLDLTESRSYGYTF.